The clone carrying this T cell receptor beta chain turned up a few times. Sequencing was performed with immunoSEQ multiplex PCR; in TCRdb, only in-frame clones are kept and a portion is missing. The table shows 35,000 to 50,000 clones, with roughly 87% occurring only once. This entry is derived from a study of blood T cell repertoires in COVID-19. Trimming took 3 bases from V and 5 from J, leaving 11 bases between them. CDR3 size: 13 residues. The sequence was obtained from a man between 65 and 85 years old with active COVID-19. The sample comprised peripheral blood. The chain links TRBV12-3 or TRBV12-4 to TRBJ2-7, with a weak D call TRBD1 (5 bases). The chain's CDR3 is CASSFGQGNEQYF. CDR3 DNA: TGTGCCAGCAGTTTTGGGCAGGGAAACGAGCAGTACTTC.